These T cell receptor beta chains were read from a single sample in a study of blood T cell repertoires in COVID-19. Libraries were prepared by immunoSEQ multiplex PCR; TCRdb keeps only in-frame clonotypes and omits some of them. The data contain 210,000 or so clones, around 80% of them singletons. Material for sequencing was PBMCs or T cells enriched from blood (not recorded which). These receptor sequences come from a man in his 60s who had recovered from COVID-19. Each CDR3 is given with its conserved first and last residue. The D gene is left open where the match is weak. The size of a clone is reported for some rows only, either as once, few or many, or as a class for expanded clones.

CDR3aa: CASRRAGDYGYTF
CDR3nt: TGTGCCAGTAGACGGGCAGGGGACTATGGCTACACCTTC
v_gene: TRBV19
d_gene: .
j_gene: TRBJ1-2
abundance: .

CDR3aa: CAISGGGQGETYGYTF
CDR3nt: TGTGCCATCAGTGGTGGGGGACAGGGCGAGACCTATGGCTACACCTTC
v_gene: TRBV10-3
d_gene: TRBD1
j_gene: TRBJ1-2
abundance: .

CDR3aa: CASSIRDRHQPQHF
CDR3nt: TGTGCCAGTAGTATAAGGGACAGGCATCAGCCCCAGCATTTT
v_gene: TRBV19
d_gene: TRBD1
j_gene: TRBJ1-5
abundance: .

CDR3aa: CASSMGQLNEKLFF
CDR3nt: TGTGCCAGTAGTATGGGGCAACTTAATGAAAAACTGTTTTTT
v_gene: TRBV19
d_gene: .
j_gene: TRBJ1-4
abundance: .

CDR3aa: CASSLGLAGHNEQFF
CDR3nt: TGTGCCAGCAGCTTAGGACTAGCGGGTCATAATGAGCAGTTCTTC
v_gene: TRBV7-9
d_gene: TRBD2
j_gene: TRBJ2-1
abundance: .

CDR3aa: CASSSGTANYGYTF
CDR3nt: TGTGCCAGCAGTTCCGGGACAGCAAACTATGGCTACACCTTC
v_gene: TRBV2
d_gene: TRBD1
j_gene: TRBJ1-2
abundance: .

CDR3aa: CASLRTTSGNTIYF
CDR3nt: TGTGCCAGTCTACGAACCACCTCTGGAAACACCATATATTTT
v_gene: TRBV19
d_gene: .
j_gene: TRBJ1-3
abundance: .

CDR3aa: CARSWIHSGLYYNSPLHF
CDR3nt: TGTGCCAGAAGCTGGATACATTCGGGGTTGTACTATAATTCACCCCTCCACTTT
v_gene: TRBV7-5
d_gene: .
j_gene: TRBJ1-6
abundance: .

CDR3aa: CASSNRQVLEAFF
CDR3nt: TGTGCCAGCAGCAATCGACAGGTTCTTGAAGCTTTCTTT
v_gene: TRBV7-2
d_gene: .
j_gene: TRBJ1-1
abundance: .

CDR3aa: CASSRTGGSTFF
CDR3nt: TGTGCCAGCAGCCGGACAGGGGGCAGTACTTTCTTT
v_gene: TRBV5-6
d_gene: TRBD1
j_gene: TRBJ1-1
abundance: .

CDR3aa: CASSNTGDYGYTF
CDR3nt: TGTGCCAGTAGTAACACAGGGGACTATGGCTACACCTTC
v_gene: TRBV19
d_gene: TRBD1
j_gene: TRBJ1-2
abundance: .

CDR3aa: CASSFSFEQFF
CDR3nt: TGTGCCAGCAGCTTTAGCTTTGAGCAGTTCTTC
v_gene: TRBV7-2
d_gene: .
j_gene: TRBJ2-1
abundance: .

CDR3aa: CACHAGQGTPETQYF
CDR3nt: TGTGCCTGCCACGCGGGACAGGGGACCCCAGAGACCCAGTACTTC
v_gene: TRBV30
d_gene: TRBD1
j_gene: TRBJ2-5
abundance: few

CDR3aa: CASSLGGTGLDQPQHF
CDR3nt: TGCGCCAGCAGCTTGGGGGGAACAGGGTTAGACCAGCCCCAGCATTTT
v_gene: TRBV5-1
d_gene: .
j_gene: TRBJ1-5
abundance: .

CDR3aa: CAWNHGETQYF
CDR3nt: TGTGCCTGGAATCACGGGGAGACCCAGTACTTC
v_gene: TRBV30
d_gene: .
j_gene: TRBJ2-5
abundance: .

CDR3aa: CASIDRAGNTEAFF
CDR3nt: TGTGCCAGCATCGACAGGGCAGGGAACACTGAAGCTTTCTTT
v_gene: TRBV5-4
d_gene: TRBD1
j_gene: TRBJ1-1
abundance: .

CDR3aa: CATSRDGGGREETQYF
CDR3nt: TGTGCCACCAGCAGAGATGGGGGAGGCAGAGAAGAGACCCAGTACTTC
v_gene: TRBV15
d_gene: .
j_gene: TRBJ2-5
abundance: .

CDR3aa: CASSSYSGELFF
CDR3nt: TGTGCCAGCAGCTCCTACTCCGGGGAGCTGTTTTTT
v_gene: TRBV7-2
d_gene: .
j_gene: TRBJ2-2
abundance: .

CDR3aa: CASSLDGGRNYGYTF
CDR3nt: TGCGCCAGCAGCTTGGATGGGGGGAGAAACTATGGCTACACCTTC
v_gene: TRBV5-1
d_gene: .
j_gene: TRBJ1-2
abundance: .

CDR3aa: CASSLSPGQGDQPQHF
CDR3nt: TGCGCCAGCAGCTTATCTCCGGGACAGGGGGATCAGCCCCAGCATTTT
v_gene: TRBV5-1
d_gene: TRBD1
j_gene: TRBJ1-5
abundance: .

CDR3aa: CASSQEGTGDGYTF
CDR3nt: TGCGCCAGCAGCCAAGAAGGGACAGGGGATGGCTACACCTTC
v_gene: TRBV4-3
d_gene: TRBD1
j_gene: TRBJ1-2
abundance: .

CDR3aa: CASSRQYNEQFF
CDR3nt: TGTGCCAGCAGCAGACAATACAATGAGCAGTTCTTC
v_gene: TRBV27
d_gene: .
j_gene: TRBJ2-1
abundance: .

CDR3aa: CASSQWGQALRQPQHF
CDR3nt: TGCGCCAGCAGTCAATGGGGACAGGCACTGCGTCAGCCCCAGCATTTT
v_gene: TRBV23-1
d_gene: TRBD1
j_gene: TRBJ1-5
abundance: .

CDR3aa: CATVYREGNTEAFF
CDR3nt: TGTGCCACAGTGTACAGGGAGGGGAACACTGAAGCTTTCTTT
v_gene: TRBV6-5
d_gene: .
j_gene: TRBJ1-1
abundance: few

CDR3aa: CASSLNGGNTGELFF
CDR3nt: TGTGCCAGCAGCTTAAATGGAGGAAACACCGGGGAGCTGTTTTTT
v_gene: TRBV11-2
d_gene: .
j_gene: TRBJ2-2
abundance: .

CDR3aa: CASSKEGSEGLTGNTIYF
CDR3nt: TGTGCCAGCAGCAAAGAGGGGAGCGAGGGACTCACGGGAAACACCATATATTTT
v_gene: TRBV21-1
d_gene: .
j_gene: TRBJ1-3
abundance: .

CDR3aa: CASSLALLALLGAGDQETQYF
CDR3nt: TGCGCCAGCAGCTTGGCCTTGTTGGCCCTATTAGGTGCGGGAGACCAAGAGACCCAGTACTTC
v_gene: TRBV5-1
d_gene: TRBD2
j_gene: TRBJ2-5
abundance: .

CDR3aa: CASSWGLPSYNEQFF
CDR3nt: TGTGCCAGCAGCTGGGGCCTACCCTCCTACAATGAGCAGTTCTTC
v_gene: TRBV7-2
d_gene: .
j_gene: TRBJ2-1
abundance: .

CDR3aa: CASSYRGSYEQYF
CDR3nt: TGTGCCAGCAGTTACCGAGGAAGCTACGAGCAGTACTTC
v_gene: TRBV6-2/TRBV6-3
d_gene: .
j_gene: TRBJ2-7
abundance: .

CDR3aa: CASSQVNTLNTEAFF
CDR3nt: TGTGCCAGCAGCCAAGTAAACACATTAAACACTGAAGCTTTCTTT
v_gene: TRBV4-2
d_gene: .
j_gene: TRBJ1-1
abundance: once

CDR3aa: CASSLVGTGSYGYTF
CDR3nt: TGTGCCAGCAGCTTAGTTGGGACAGGGAGCTATGGCTACACCTTC
v_gene: TRBV7-9
d_gene: TRBD1
j_gene: TRBJ1-2
abundance: .

CDR3aa: CATRDREGNSNQPQHF
CDR3nt: TGTGCCACCAGGGACAGGGAGGGGAATAGCAATCAGCCCCAGCATTTT
v_gene: TRBV24-1
d_gene: TRBD1
j_gene: TRBJ1-5
abundance: .

CDR3aa: CASSPFGTGQETQYF
CDR3nt: TGTGCCAGCTCGCCTTTCGGGACAGGCCAAGAGACCCAGTACTTC
v_gene: TRBV2
d_gene: TRBD1
j_gene: TRBJ2-5
abundance: .

CDR3aa: CASKPQGRGISEQYF
CDR3nt: TGTGCCAGCAAGCCCCAGGGGCGGGGGATTAGCGAGCAGTACTTC
v_gene: TRBV7-9
d_gene: .
j_gene: TRBJ2-7
abundance: .

CDR3aa: CASSLVLENTEAFF
CDR3nt: TGTGCCAGCAGCTTGGTGTTAGAGAACACTGAAGCTTTCTTT
v_gene: TRBV5-6
d_gene: .
j_gene: TRBJ1-1
abundance: .

CDR3aa: CASSHGAGGNEQYF
CDR3nt: TGTGCCAGCAGCCATGGAGCGGGGGGGAACGAGCAGTACTTC
v_gene: TRBV7-2
d_gene: TRBD2
j_gene: TRBJ2-7
abundance: .

CDR3aa: CASSDRLITLGASGANVLTF
CDR3nt: TGTGCCAGCAGTGATCGTCTTATTACCCTGGGAGCGAGTGGGGCCAACGTCCTGACTTTC
v_gene: TRBV6-4
d_gene: .
j_gene: TRBJ2-6
abundance: .

CDR3aa: CASSQGDSNQPQHF
CDR3nt: TGCGCCAGCAGCCAAGGCGATAGCAATCAGCCCCAGCATTTT
v_gene: TRBV4-1
d_gene: .
j_gene: TRBJ1-5
abundance: .

CDR3aa: CASSLVWGGYEQFF
CDR3nt: TGTGCCAGCAGCTTAGTGTGGGGGGGATATGAGCAGTTCTTC
v_gene: TRBV7-2
d_gene: TRBD2
j_gene: TRBJ2-1
abundance: .

CDR3aa: CASSPLSNQPQHF
CDR3nt: TGTGCCAGCTCACCGTTAAGCAATCAGCCCCAGCATTTT
v_gene: TRBV18
d_gene: .
j_gene: TRBJ1-5
abundance: .

CDR3aa: CASSTTGVGEQYF
CDR3nt: TGTGCCAGTAGTACGACAGGGGTGGGAGAGCAGTACTTC
v_gene: TRBV19
d_gene: TRBD1
j_gene: TRBJ2-7
abundance: .

CDR3aa: CATSRDKATREAFF
CDR3nt: TGTGCCACCAGCAGAGATAAGGCGACTAGGGAAGCTTTCTTT
v_gene: TRBV15
d_gene: .
j_gene: TRBJ1-1
abundance: .

CDR3aa: CASSFSGMNTEAFF
CDR3nt: TGTGCCAGCAGCTTTTCGGGAATGAACACTGAAGCTTTCTTT
v_gene: TRBV7-2
d_gene: .
j_gene: TRBJ1-1
abundance: .

CDR3aa: CASSFGFFSNSPLHF
CDR3nt: TGTGCCAGCAGCTTCGGTTTCTTTTCTAATTCACCCCTCCACTTT
v_gene: TRBV11-2
d_gene: .
j_gene: TRBJ1-6
abundance: .

CDR3aa: CASSLGGRNTEAFF
CDR3nt: TGTGCCAGCAGCTTGGGGGGCAGGAACACTGAAGCTTTCTTT
v_gene: TRBV5-5
d_gene: .
j_gene: TRBJ1-1
abundance: .

CDR3aa: CAWSQGTGNTIYF
CDR3nt: TGTGCCTGGAGCCAGGGGACGGGAAACACCATATATTTT
v_gene: TRBV30
d_gene: .
j_gene: TRBJ1-3
abundance: .

CDR3aa: CASSPPGVYEQYF
CDR3nt: TGTGCCAGCAGTCCCCCGGGGGTCTACGAGCAGTACTTC
v_gene: TRBV12-3/TRBV12-4
d_gene: .
j_gene: TRBJ2-7
abundance: .

CDR3aa: CASSRPGQGALEQYF
CDR3nt: TGTGCCAGCAGTCGTCCGGGACAGGGGGCTCTCGAGCAGTACTTC
v_gene: TRBV14
d_gene: TRBD1
j_gene: TRBJ2-7
abundance: .

CDR3aa: CASSYGRGEYNEQFF
CDR3nt: TGTGCCAGCAGTTACGGGCGGGGGGAATACAATGAGCAGTTCTTC
v_gene: TRBV6-5
d_gene: TRBD2
j_gene: TRBJ2-1
abundance: .

CDR3aa: CASSLRTSGVHNEQFF
CDR3nt: TGTGCCAGCAGCCTCAGGACTAGCGGGGTACACAATGAGCAGTTCTTC
v_gene: TRBV13
d_gene: TRBD2
j_gene: TRBJ2-1
abundance: .

CDR3aa: CASSPGDRPWDEQFF
CDR3nt: TGTGCCAGCTCACCCGGGGACAGACCCTGGGATGAGCAGTTCTTC
v_gene: TRBV18
d_gene: TRBD1
j_gene: TRBJ2-1
abundance: .

CDR3aa: CASSLDTFSYNSPLHF
CDR3nt: TGTGCCAGCAGCTTGGACACCTTCTCCTATAATTCACCCCTCCACTTT
v_gene: TRBV11-3
d_gene: .
j_gene: TRBJ1-6
abundance: .

CDR3aa: CASSYWGTSGSYEQYF
CDR3nt: TGTGCCAGCAGTTACTGGGGGACTAGCGGATCTTACGAGCAGTACTTC
v_gene: TRBV6-2/TRBV6-3
d_gene: TRBD2
j_gene: TRBJ2-7
abundance: .

CDR3aa: CASSLSRDRVHTIYF
CDR3nt: TGTGCCAGCAGTTTATCCCGGGACAGGGTCCACACCATATATTTT
v_gene: TRBV27
d_gene: TRBD1
j_gene: TRBJ1-3
abundance: .